A single sample gave rise to the 31 T cell receptor beta chains below, sequenced in a study of glioma-infiltrating T cells. The iRepertoire nested amplicon-rescue multiplex PCR amplified TCR alpha and beta CDR3s from RNA. TCRdb used MiXCR to reprocess the multiplex PCR reads, holding one entry per CDR3 protein. The data contain about 130,000 distinct CDR3 sequences, less than 30% of them seen just once; the ten biggest clones take up roughly 15%. Specimen: glioma tissue, nonneoplastic brain tissue, or PBMCs (not recorded which). Receptors were obtained from a human donor with low-grade glioma or glioblastoma, undergoing nonglioma brain surgery, or in good health (not recorded which).

The chain combines TRBV12-3 or TRBV12-4 with TRBJ2-5; D not resolved. The CDR3 is 14 amino acids. Trimming shortened V by 8 bases and J by 4 bases, and 17 bases separated the two germline ends. The CDR3: CASARSRSAETQYF. CDR3 nucleotide sequence: TGTGCCAGCGCCAGATCGCGGTCCGCAGAGACCCAGTACTTC.

The gene calls are TRBV12-3 or TRBV12-4 and TRBJ1-1; weak D call: TRBD1 (5 bases). V lost 5 bases and J 5 bases, leaving 15 bases between the germline ends. The length of the CDR3 is 14 residues. The CDR3 DNA reads TGTGCCAGCAGTATCTCCCCAGGGCAAACTGAAGCTTTCTTT. Translation gives CASSISPGQTEAFF.

As concerns this clonotype: One end of the junction fails to match germline, which may point to a read error. The rearrangement links TRBV7-2 to TRBJ2-1, with TRBD1 identical over 9 bases. Germline lookup yields CDR1 SGHTA and CDR2 FQGNSA. This CDR3 has 14 amino acids. For the CDR3, the DNA is TGTGCCAGCAGCTTAGACAGGGGGCGAAGTGAGCAATTCTTC. As protein: CASSLDRGRSEQFF.

This clonotype was seen only a few times. The J gene is TRBJ1-1, the V gene TRBV6-1; D possibly corresponds to TRBD1 (5 bases). Germline loops: CDR1 MNHNS, CDR2 SASEGT. The CDR3 is made up of 15 amino acids. Trimming removed 5 bases at V and 11 bases at J, with 24 bases between. The DNA for the CDR3 is TGTGCCAGCAGTCCCGGCCTTGACAGAGCAAGTGGCGCTTTCTTT. Translating it yields CASSPGLDRASGAFF.

In regard to this clonotype: A read error may be the cause here, since a much bigger clone is one base away. DNA for the CDR3: TGTGCCAGCAGCCAAGATATTCTGTTGGGGAATGAGCAGTTCTTC. This sequence encodes CASSQDILLGNEQFF. The chain recombines TRBV14 with TRBJ2-1; D is unresolved. V shed 0 bases and J shed 7 bases, with 13 bases lying between them. CDR1 SGHDN and CDR2 FVKESK come from the germline V gene. This CDR3 comprises 15 residues.

The V and J genes are TRBV5-6 and TRBJ2-1, with 7 bases identical to TRBD2. The CDR3 totals 13 residues. V was clipped by 4 bases and J by 9 bases; unmatched bases: 7. Germline V lookup: CDR1 SGHDT, CDR2 YYEEEE. The CDR3 DNA reads as TGTGCCAGCAGCCACTGGGGGGGAGGTGAGCAGTTCTTC. Translated: CASSHWGGGEQFF. Full variable domain (remainder filled in from reference TRBV5-6 and TRBJ2-1): DAGVTQSPTHLIKTRGQQVTLRCSPKSGHDTVSWYQQALGQGPQFIFQYYEEEERQRGNFPDRFSGHQFPNYSSELNVNALLLGDSALYLCASSHWGGGEQFFGPGTRLTVL.

In its sample, this clonotype was seen a few times. This may stem from a read error, because a much larger clone lies one nucleotide away. This sequence joins TRBV6-1 and TRBJ2-7; maybe TRBD2 (7 bases). CDR1 MNHNS and CDR2 SASEGT come from the germline V gene. This CDR3 comprises 15 residues. This CDR3 is CTSSTGGRAGYEQYF. In nucleotides, the CDR3 is TGTACCAGCAGCACGGGGGGCAGGGCGGGGTACGAGCAGTACTTC.

This clonotype was detected ten times or more. This chain uses TRBV19 with TRBJ1-1; TRBD1 might be the D (5 bases). CDR1 and CDR2 from the germline V gene are LNHDA and SQIVND (reference sequence). Trimming took 6 bases from V and 5 from J, leaving 19 bases between them. This CDR3 contains 15 residues. The CDR3 here is CASSLTSGGRTEAFF. The CDR3 coding sequence is TGTGCCAGTAGCCTCACCTCGGGGGGACGGACTGAAGCTTTCTTT.

This clonotype was seen at least ten times. The chain recombines TRBV12-3 or TRBV12-4 with TRBJ2-7, with no clear D. This CDR3 spans 13 amino acids. The V end was cut by 2 bases, the J end by 3 bases, with 8 bases between. In DNA, the CDR3 is TGTGCCAGCAGTTTAAGAGGAGTCTACGAGCAGTACTTC. Its protein is CASSLRGVYEQYF.

The sample holds a few counts of this clonotype. The chain has TRBV5-1 and TRBJ2-5, with TRBD2 as a possible D gene (6 bases). The CDR3 contains 13 residues. The V and J ends lost 3 bases and 2 bases respectively, with 8 bases between them. The germline V gene has CDR1 SGHRS and CDR2 YFSETQ. CDR3 residues: CASSWDLQETQYF. CDR3 bases: TGCGCCAGCAGCTGGGACTTGCAAGAGACCCAGTACTTC.

There are many counts of this clonotype. The DNA of the CDR3 is TGTGCCAGTAGTATACTCACAACCTTAGGGAACACTGAAGCTTTCTTT. Encoded protein: CASSILTTLGNTEAFF. The chain is built from TRBV19 and TRBJ1-1; D unresolved. Germline loops: CDR1 LNHDA, CDR2 SQIVND (reference sequence). The length of the CDR3 is 16 residues. Between the trimmed V and J ends, which lost 2 bases and 1 base, there was a span of 14 bases.

This clonotype was observed many times. V is TRBV20-1 and J is TRBJ2-7, with TRBD2 matching over 9 bases. The CDR3 is made up of 16 amino acids. V lost 6 bases and J lost 3; bases outside the gene matches: 15. CDR1 DFQATT and CDR2 SNEGSKA come from the germline V gene (reference sequence). The CDR3 protein is CSARWALAGPDYEQYF. In nucleotides, the CDR3 is TGCAGTGCCCGATGGGCCCTAGCGGGGCCTGACTACGAGCAGTACTTC.

This clonotype was detected many times. At one end the junction does not follow the germline gene, possibly because of a read error. CDR3 in amino acids: CASSEGTGRGYERYF. The DNA for the CDR3 is TGTGCCAGCAGTGAAGGGACAGGGAGAGGGTACGAGCGGTACTTC. V is TRBV6-1 and J is TRBJ2-7; 8 bases are shared with TRBD1. The CDR3 contains 15 residues. Germline V gene sequence: CDR1 MNHNS, CDR2 SASEGT.

In this sample, this clonotype turned up a few times. V is TRBV12-3 or TRBV12-4 and J is TRBJ1-6, with 7 bases that match TRBD1. The junction had 5 bases not matched to a gene; V was cut back by 7 bases and J by 5 bases. The CDR3 spans 14 residues. CDR3 nucleotides: TGTGCCAGCAACACCGGGACAGATAATTCACCCCTCCACTTT. This gives the protein CASNTGTDNSPLHF.

Many counts were recorded for this clonotype. The chain joins TRBV12-3 or TRBV12-4 to TRBJ1-3, with a possible D match to TRBD1 (5 bases). This CDR3 contains 15 residues. The ends were cut back, 3 bases at V and 2 bases at J, with 11 bases in the middle. CDR3 sequence reads: CASSFRGRPGNTIYF. In DNA form, the CDR3 reads TGTGCCAGCAGTTTTCGGGGACGGCCTGGAAACACCATATATTTT.

This clonotype was counted ten times or more. V and J are TRBV20-1 and TRBJ2-3, with D maybe TRBD2 (5 bases). Germline CDR1 is DFQATT and CDR2 is SNEGSKA (reference sequence). Trimming left V 5 bases short and J 1 base short, with 16 bases between. The CDR3 covers 15 residues. The CDR3 is CSALDGGFGTDTQYF. CDR3 nucleotides: TGCAGTGCTTTGGATGGCGGGTTCGGCACAGATACGCAGTATTTT.

V usage is TRBV7-6 and J usage is TRBJ2-5; maybe TRBD2 (6 bases). V gave up 7 bases and J gave up 8 bases, with 26 bases separating them. Per the germline V gene, CDR1 is SGHVS and CDR2 is FNYEAQ. CDR3 length equals 16 residues. The CDR3 DNA is TGTGCCAGCACACTTAGTTCCCAGTACGGGGGAGAAACCCAGTACTTC. Translation: CASTLSSQYGGETQYF.

At least ten counts were recorded for this clonotype. The chain uses TRBV20-1 and TRBJ2-5; D is uncertain. V was cut by 4 bases and J by 5 bases, with 14 bases left in between. The CDR3 has 13 amino acids. Germline CDR1 DFQATT, CDR2 SNEGSKA (reference sequence). In DNA, the CDR3 is TGCAGTGCTATAGTCAGGAGCTCCGAGACCCAGTACTTC. It codes for CSAIVRSSETQYF.

This clonotype was recorded at least ten times. V gene TRBV7-2 combines with J gene TRBJ2-4, with D perhaps being TRBD1 or TRBD2 (6 bases each). Trimming cost V 5 bases and J 7 bases, with 12 bases left between them. The CDR3 has 13 residues. Germline-derived CDR1 and CDR2 are SGHTA and FQGNSA. This CDR3 reads CASSPGGLNIQYF. CDR3 coding DNA: TGTGCCAGCAGCCCTGGGGGGCTCAACATTCAGTACTTC.

This sequence joins TRBV6-5 and TRBJ2-3; perhaps TRBD2 as D (6 bases). Deletions cut 0 bases from V and 2 bases from J, with 15 bases between. This CDR3 region has 17 residues. Looked up from germline, CDR1 is MNHEY and CDR2 is SVGAGI. Here the CDR3 DNA reads TGTGCCAGCAGTTACTCTTCTTTGCGGGGAAACACAGATACGCAGTATTTT. It specifies CASSYSSLRGNTDTQYF.

This clonotype was counted many times. The CDR3 nucleotides are TGTGCCAGCAGTGAACGGCAGGGGGCCACAGATACGCAGTATTTT. This codes for CASSERQGATDTQYF. The genes are TRBV2 and TRBJ2-3, with TRBD1 identical over 8 bases. Germline CDR1 SNHLY, CDR2 FYNNEI. CDR3 size: 15 residues. Losses at the gene ends were 2 bases for V and 2 bases for J; bases not matched to a gene: 3.

This clonotype came up many times. The chain combines TRBV5-8 with TRBJ2-1, with D possibly being TRBD2 (6 bases). Trimming pared 2 bases from V and 7 bases from J, leaving 19 bases between. The CDR3 runs to 16 residues. Germline CDR1 SGHTS, CDR2 YDEGEE. Here the CDR3 reads CASSFWPGRIVNEQFF. CDR3 DNA: TGTGCCAGCAGCTTTTGGCCAGGGAGGATTGTGAATGAGCAGTTCTTC.

For this clonotype: A read error may account for a junction end that differs from germline. This chain links TRBV6-1 with TRBJ1-5; D not certain. CDR1 is MNHNS, CDR2 SASEGT, per germline. The CDR3 has 15 amino acids. CDR3 sequence: CACSEFLAATQPQHF. DNA of the CDR3: TGTGCCTGCAGTGAATTTTTGGCAGCAACTCAGCCCCAGCATTTT.

This clonotype was detected a few times. J is TRBJ1-2 and V is TRBV5-4; D gene ambiguous. Germline V gives CDR1 SGHNT, CDR2 YYREEE (reference sequence). The CDR3 is made up of 14 amino acids. Trimming cost V 7 bases and J 3 bases, with 16 bases left between them. CDR3 in DNA: TGTGCCAGCCGCTCCCTTTGGACGGACTATGGCTACACCTTC. It encodes CASRSLWTDYGYTF.

Regarding this clonotype: It is likely a read error, because the conserved phenylalanine at the end of the CDR3 is missing. The rearrangement uses TRBV29-1 and TRBJ2-5; D unresolved. Trimming removed 4 bases from V and 5 bases from J, with 8 bases in between. The CDR3 contains 11 residues. Germline V gives CDR1 SQVTM, CDR2 ANQGSEA. CDR3 nucleotides: TGCAGCGTTGTTGGCCGGGAGACCCAGTACCTC. Its protein product is CSVVGRETQYL.

The sample holds many counts of this clonotype. This chain links TRBV6-6 with TRBJ2-7; the D gene is possibly TRBD2 (5 bases). The CDR3 runs 14 residues. The germline V gene has CDR1 MNHNY and CDR2 SVGAGI (reference sequence). The ends were cut back, 0 bases at V and 4 bases at J, with 10 bases in the middle. The CDR3 loop reads CASSYSGREYEQYF. CDR3 in DNA: TGTGCCAGCAGTTACTCAGGACGGGAATACGAGCAGTACTTC.

This clonotype was observed at least ten times. The chain links TRBV6-1 to TRBJ1-6; 8 nucleotides agree with TRBD1. Germline values: CDR1 MNHNS, CDR2 SASEGT. Losses at the gene ends were 5 bases for V and 5 bases for J; bases not matched to a gene: 11. There are 17 residues in the CDR3. CDR3 sequence: CASSLRNRGADNSPLHF. The CDR3 DNA reads TGTGCCAGCAGTCTCCGTAACAGGGGGGCGGATAATTCACCCCTCCACTTT.

This clonotype was seen a few times. The rearrangement joins TRBV4-3 to TRBJ2-3; 7 positions agree with TRBD2. J was trimmed by 0 bases and V by 0 bases; bases with no gene match: 6. The V gene's germline CDR1 is LGHNA and CDR2 YSLEER. The CDR3 extends over 17 amino acids. The CDR3 region is CASSQDLRGSSTDTQYF. The CDR3 coding sequence is TGCGCCAGCAGCCAAGATTTACGCGGGAGTAGCACAGATACGCAGTATTTT.

This chain connects TRBV29-1 to TRBJ1-2; TRBD1 is a possible D gene (5 bases). The CDR3 runs to 13 residues. Per germline, CDR1 SQVTM and CDR2 ANQGSEA. V shed 5 bases and J shed 14 bases, with 24 bases lying between them. In nucleotides, the CDR3 is TGCAGCGTTATAGTAGGTCCGGGACCCAGCAGGACCTTC. It translates to CSVIVGPGPSRTF.

This clonotype was recorded many times. The chain links TRBV7-9 to TRBJ2-7; D may be TRBD1 (6 bases). Germline V gene sequence: CDR1 SEHNR, CDR2 FQNEAQ (reference sequence). This CDR3 is built from 14 residues. V was clipped by 6 bases and J by 0 bases, with 12 bases between them. This CDR3 reads CASSGQGISYEQYF. In DNA form, the CDR3 reads TGTGCCAGCAGTGGGCAGGGGATCTCCTACGAGCAGTACTTC. Complete variable domain (other parts from reference TRBV7-9 and TRBJ2-7): DTGVSQNPRHKITKRGQNVTFRCDPISEHNRLYWYRQTLGQGPEFLTYFQNEAQLEKSRLLSDRFSAERPKGSFSTLEIQRTEQGDSAMYLCASSGQGISYEQYFGPGTRLTVT.

This clonotype was observed many times. The rearrangement links TRBV19 to TRBJ2-5; TRBD2 matches 8 bases. CDR1 and CDR2 (germline): LNHDA, SQIVND (reference sequence). V shed 5 bases and J 5 bases; nucleotides not matched to a gene: 7. The CDR3 totals 14 residues. The CDR3 DNA sequence: TGTGCCAGTAGTCGTGGACTAGCCTTTGAGACCCAGTACTTC. This codes for CASSRGLAFETQYF.